The clone carrying this TCR beta chain was seen more than once but under ten times. Its target is unknown. The sample belongs to a study of vaccination and CD4 T cells after COVID-19. Sample treatment: roughly 10-day PBMC culture with coronavirus spike peptide pools or control peptides (ViraFEST assay). Oncomine TCR Beta short-read sequencing was applied to DNA from cultured CD4+ T cells. TCRdb independently ran MiXCR on the PCR reads; one entry per CDR3 protein. The sample lists 8,100 or so distinct CDR3 sequences, around 57% occurring once. Germline lookup yields CDR1 SGHTA and CDR2 FQGNSA. This CDR3 comprises 14 residues. Trimming at V came to 4 bases and at J to 2 bases, leaving 3 bases not matched to a gene.

The TCR originated in a human donor who had recovered from COVID-19. J is TRBJ1-2 and V is TRBV7-2; 8 bases map to TRBD1. The source material was CD4+ T cells from blood, cultured in vitro. The chain's CDR3 is CASSSRTGNYGYTF. The CDR3 DNA sequence: TGTGCCAGCAGCTCTCGGACAGGGAACTATGGCTACACCTTC.